The source of this T cell receptor (beta chain) is a study of blood T cell repertoires in COVID-19. Enrollees, roughly 18 to 90 years old, lived in 25 or so US areas. Participants had their cohort set by participant-reported clinical history. This clone was recorded once. The CDR3 spans 14 residues. J was trimmed by 0 bases and V by 9 bases; bases with no gene match: 5. Germline loops: CDR1 SEHNR, CDR2 FQNEAQ (reference sequence). Some clones are missing from TCRdb's copy, which holds only in-frame ones; the method was immunoSEQ multiplex PCR. Here the sample spans about 300,000 clones, about 85% being singletons.

This receptor was obtained from a woman in her twenties or thirties who had recovered from COVID-19. Sequencing was performed on PBMCs or T cells enriched from blood (not recorded which). The chain recombines TRBV7-9 with TRBJ2-5; 9 bases line up with TRBD2. CDR3 sequence: CASSGGQYQETQYF. The CDR3 bases are TGTGCCAGTAGCGGGGGCCAGTACCAAGAGACCCAGTACTTC.